These T cell receptor beta chains were read from a single sample in a study of cytomegalovirus exposure and HLA in healthy donors. Only in-frame clones appear in the TCRdb table, and some are missing; sequencing was by immunoSEQ multiplex PCR. The table gives 130,000 or so clones; the top ten clones make up 2% to 2.5% of it. The sample taken for sequencing was PBMCs. The origin of the receptors is a woman younger than 35 in good health and CMV-seronegative. Both conserved end residues are part of each CDR3. The order of the fields is V gene, J gene, D gene, CDR3 length, CDR3 DNA, CDR3 protein. D genes are given only for firm matches.

v_call: TRBV7-2; j_call: TRBJ2-1; d_call: TRBD2; cdr3_length: 16; cdr3_nt: TGTGCCAGCAGCCCGAGAGGACTAGGAGGCTACAATGAGCAGTTCTTC; cdr3_aa: CASSPRGLGGYNEQFF
v_call: TRBV7-7; j_call: TRBJ2-7; d_call: .; cdr3_length: 15; cdr3_nt: TGTGCCAGCAGCTTAGGCCCAGCGGATTACTACGAGCAGTACTTC; cdr3_aa: CASSLGPADYYEQYF
v_call: TRBV2; j_call: TRBJ2-2; d_call: TRBD1; cdr3_length: 15; cdr3_nt: TGTGCCAGCGTGTTAAACAGGGGGAACACCGGGGAGCTGTTTTTT; cdr3_aa: CASVLNRGNTGELFF
v_call: TRBV7-9; j_call: TRBJ1-3; d_call: .; cdr3_length: 13; cdr3_nt: TGTGCCAGCAGCTTAACACCTGGAAACACCATATATTTT; cdr3_aa: CASSLTPGNTIYF
v_call: TRBV5-4; j_call: TRBJ2-1; d_call: .; cdr3_length: 14; cdr3_nt: TGTGCCAGCAGCTTCGGGTTGGTCCACAATGAGCAGTTCTTC; cdr3_aa: CASSFGLVHNEQFF
v_call: TRBV23-1; j_call: TRBJ2-1; d_call: TRBD2; cdr3_length: 19; cdr3_nt: TGCGCCAGCACCAATGGGGAGGGAAATCTAGCGGCTTCCTACAATGAGCAGTTCTTC; cdr3_aa: CASTNGEGNLAASYNEQFF
v_call: TRBV4-1; j_call: TRBJ2-5; d_call: TRBD2; cdr3_length: 16; cdr3_nt: TGCGCCAGCAGCCCCCTAGGGCTAGCGGAGGTGGAGACCCAGTACTTC; cdr3_aa: CASSPLGLAEVETQYF
v_call: TRBV6-1; j_call: TRBJ1-1; d_call: .; cdr3_length: 13; cdr3_nt: TGTGCCAGCAGTGTTATCACGGGGACTGAAGCTTTCTTT; cdr3_aa: CASSVITGTEAFF
v_call: TRBV30; j_call: TRBJ1-5; d_call: TRBD1; cdr3_length: 16; cdr3_nt: TGTGCCTGGAGTGTCTTGGGACAGACCTTAAATCAGCCCCAGCATTTT; cdr3_aa: CAWSVLGQTLNQPQHF
v_call: TRBV20-1; j_call: TRBJ2-5; d_call: .; cdr3_length: 10; cdr3_nt: TGCAGTGCTCCCTTCGAGACCCAGTACTTC; cdr3_aa: CSAPFETQYF
v_call: TRBV10-3; j_call: TRBJ2-7; d_call: .; cdr3_length: 12; cdr3_nt: TGTGCCATCAGACCCAGCCAGGGCGAGCAGTACTTC; cdr3_aa: CAIRPSQGEQYF
v_call: TRBV5-1; j_call: TRBJ2-3; d_call: TRBD1; cdr3_length: 15; cdr3_nt: TGCGCCAGCAGCTCCTCCGGGACAGGGCCAGATACGCAGTATTTT; cdr3_aa: CASSSSGTGPDTQYF
v_call: TRBV7-9; j_call: TRBJ1-1; d_call: .; cdr3_length: 15; cdr3_nt: TGTGCCAGCAGCTTAGGAACAGGGCGCGGCACTGAAGCTTTCTTT; cdr3_aa: CASSLGTGRGTEAFF
v_call: TRBV7-3; j_call: TRBJ2-5; d_call: .; cdr3_length: 13; cdr3_nt: TGTGCCAGCAGGTTCTCCGGGGAAGAGACCCAGTACTTC; cdr3_aa: CASRFSGEETQYF
v_call: TRBV18; j_call: TRBJ2-1; d_call: .; cdr3_length: 17; cdr3_nt: TGTGCCAGCTCACCACAAAACGGCAAGCGGGTCTACAATGAGCAGTTCTTC; cdr3_aa: CASSPQNGKRVYNEQFF
v_call: TRBV10-1; j_call: TRBJ2-5; d_call: .; cdr3_length: 16; cdr3_nt: TGCGCCAGCAGTGATGAGCAGGGAAGGTACCCAGAGACCCAGTACTTC; cdr3_aa: CASSDEQGRYPETQYF
v_call: TRBV30; j_call: TRBJ2-7; d_call: TRBD2; cdr3_length: 14; cdr3_nt: TGTGCCTGGAGTGTACAAGCGGGACCCTACGAGCAGTACTTC; cdr3_aa: CAWSVQAGPYEQYF
v_call: TRBV28; j_call: TRBJ2-5; d_call: .; cdr3_length: 14; cdr3_nt: TGTGCCAGCAGTTTGAGTAGTTTCTTTCAGACCCAGTACTTC; cdr3_aa: CASSLSSFFQTQYF
v_call: TRBV4-2; j_call: TRBJ2-2; d_call: .; cdr3_length: 16; cdr3_nt: TGTGCCAGCAGCCAAAACCAACTAATAGATGCCGGGGAGCTGTTTTTT; cdr3_aa: CASSQNQLIDAGELFF
v_call: TRBV7-2; j_call: TRBJ1-2; d_call: .; cdr3_length: 12; cdr3_nt: TGTGCCAGCACCAGCCCAGGGGAGCGCTACACCTTC; cdr3_aa: CASTSPGERYTF
v_call: TRBV9; j_call: TRBJ1-4; d_call: .; cdr3_length: 15; cdr3_nt: TGTGCCAGCTCTAGTCGGGGGAGGACTAATGAAAAACTGTTTTTT; cdr3_aa: CASSSRGRTNEKLFF